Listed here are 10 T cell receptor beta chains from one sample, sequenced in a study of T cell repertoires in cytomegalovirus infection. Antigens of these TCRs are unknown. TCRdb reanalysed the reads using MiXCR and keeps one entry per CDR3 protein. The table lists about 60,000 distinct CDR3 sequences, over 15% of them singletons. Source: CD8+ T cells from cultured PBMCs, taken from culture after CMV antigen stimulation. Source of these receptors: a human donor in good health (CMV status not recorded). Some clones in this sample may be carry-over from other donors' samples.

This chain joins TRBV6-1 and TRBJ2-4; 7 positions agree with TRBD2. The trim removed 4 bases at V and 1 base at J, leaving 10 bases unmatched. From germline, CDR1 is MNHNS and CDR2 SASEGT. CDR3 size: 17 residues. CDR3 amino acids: CASSGPRGVPAKNIQYF. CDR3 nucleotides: TGTGCCAGCAGTGGGCCTCGGGGGGTCCCGGCCAAAAACATTCAGTACTTC.

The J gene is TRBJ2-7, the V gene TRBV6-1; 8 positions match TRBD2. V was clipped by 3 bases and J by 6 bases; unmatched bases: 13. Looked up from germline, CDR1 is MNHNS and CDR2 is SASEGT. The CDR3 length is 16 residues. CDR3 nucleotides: TGTGCCAGCAGTGACGGACTAGCAAATTTACGTTTCGAGCAGTACTTC. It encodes CASSDGLANLRFEQYF.

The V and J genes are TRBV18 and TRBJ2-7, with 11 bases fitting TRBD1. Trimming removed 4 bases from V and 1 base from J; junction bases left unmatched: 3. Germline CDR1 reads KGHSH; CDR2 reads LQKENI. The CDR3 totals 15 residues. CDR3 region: CASSRGQGESYEQYF. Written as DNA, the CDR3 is TGTGCCAGCTCACGGGGACAGGGGGAGTCCTACGAGCAGTACTTC.

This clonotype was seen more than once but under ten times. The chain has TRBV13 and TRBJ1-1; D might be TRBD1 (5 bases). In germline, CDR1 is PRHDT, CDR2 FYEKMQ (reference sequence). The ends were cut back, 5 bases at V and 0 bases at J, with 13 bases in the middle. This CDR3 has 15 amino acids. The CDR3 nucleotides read TGTGCCAGCAGCATGGAGGGGAGCCTGAACACTGAAGCTTTCTTT. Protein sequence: CASSMEGSLNTEAFF.

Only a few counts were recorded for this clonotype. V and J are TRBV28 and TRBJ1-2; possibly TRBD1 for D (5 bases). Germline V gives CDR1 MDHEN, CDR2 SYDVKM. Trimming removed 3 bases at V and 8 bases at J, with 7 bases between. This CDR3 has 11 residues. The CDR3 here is CASSFWDGYTF. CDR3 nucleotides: TGTGCCAGCAGTTTTTGGGACGGCTACACCTTC.

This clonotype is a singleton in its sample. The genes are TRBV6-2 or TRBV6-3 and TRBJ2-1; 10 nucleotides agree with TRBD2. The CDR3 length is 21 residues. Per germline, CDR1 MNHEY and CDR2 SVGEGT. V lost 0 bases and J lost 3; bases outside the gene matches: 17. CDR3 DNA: TGTGCCAGCAGTTACTCGAGGAAGCCCCTAGCGGGGGTGGTGAGCTACAATGAGCAGTTCTTC. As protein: CASSYSRKPLAGVVSYNEQFF.

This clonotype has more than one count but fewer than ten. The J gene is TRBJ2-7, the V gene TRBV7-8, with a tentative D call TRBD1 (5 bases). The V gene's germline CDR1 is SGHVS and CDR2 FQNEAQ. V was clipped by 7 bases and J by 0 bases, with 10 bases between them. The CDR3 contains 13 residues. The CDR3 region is CASTEGDSYEQYF. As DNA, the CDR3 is TGTGCCAGCACCGAAGGGGACTCCTACGAGCAGTACTTC.

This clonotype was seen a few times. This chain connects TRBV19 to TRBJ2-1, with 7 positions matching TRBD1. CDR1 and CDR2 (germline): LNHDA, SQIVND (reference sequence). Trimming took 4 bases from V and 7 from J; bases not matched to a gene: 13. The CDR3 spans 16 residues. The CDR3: CASSTHRDRVENEQFF. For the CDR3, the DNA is TGTGCCAGTAGTACCCACCGAGACAGGGTTGAAAATGAGCAGTTCTTC.

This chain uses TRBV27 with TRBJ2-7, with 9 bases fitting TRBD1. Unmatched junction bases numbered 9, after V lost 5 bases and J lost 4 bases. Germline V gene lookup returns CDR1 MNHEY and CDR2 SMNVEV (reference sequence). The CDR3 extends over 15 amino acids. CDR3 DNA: TGTGCCAGCAGTATAACCTTCGGGACAGGGTACGAGCAGTACTTC. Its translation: CASSITFGTGYEQYF.

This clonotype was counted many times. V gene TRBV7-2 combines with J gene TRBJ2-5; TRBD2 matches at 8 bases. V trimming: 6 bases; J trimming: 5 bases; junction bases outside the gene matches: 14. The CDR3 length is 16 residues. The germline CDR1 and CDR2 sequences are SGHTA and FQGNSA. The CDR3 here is CASSLLAGYPGETQYF. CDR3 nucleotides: TGTGCCAGCAGTCTGCTAGCGGGTTATCCAGGGGAGACCCAGTACTTC. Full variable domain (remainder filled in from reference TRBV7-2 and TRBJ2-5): GAGVSQSPSNKVTEKGKDVELRCDPISGHTALYWYRQSLGQGLEFLIYFQGNSAPDKSGLPSDRFSAERTGGSVSTLTIQRTQQEDSAVYLCASSLLAGYPGETQYFGPGTRLLVL.